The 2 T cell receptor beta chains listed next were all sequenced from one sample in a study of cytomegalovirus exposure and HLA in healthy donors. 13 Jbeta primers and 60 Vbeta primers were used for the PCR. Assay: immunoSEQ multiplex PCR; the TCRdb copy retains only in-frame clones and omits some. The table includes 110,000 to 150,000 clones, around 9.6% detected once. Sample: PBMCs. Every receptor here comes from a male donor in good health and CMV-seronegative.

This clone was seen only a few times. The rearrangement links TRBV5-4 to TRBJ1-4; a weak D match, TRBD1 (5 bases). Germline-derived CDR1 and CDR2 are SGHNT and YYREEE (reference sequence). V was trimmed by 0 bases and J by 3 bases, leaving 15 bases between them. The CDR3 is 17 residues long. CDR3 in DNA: TGTGCCAGCAGCTTGGCCTTTGGGGCGCCGGCTAATGAAAAACTGTTTTTT. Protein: CASSLAFGAPANEKLFF.

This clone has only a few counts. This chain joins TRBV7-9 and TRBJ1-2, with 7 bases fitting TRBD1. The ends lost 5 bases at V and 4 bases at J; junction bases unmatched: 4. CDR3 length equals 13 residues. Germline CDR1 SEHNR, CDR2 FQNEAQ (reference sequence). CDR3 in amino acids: CASSPTGFYGYTF. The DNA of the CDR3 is TGTGCCAGCAGCCCGACAGGGTTCTATGGCTACACCTTC.